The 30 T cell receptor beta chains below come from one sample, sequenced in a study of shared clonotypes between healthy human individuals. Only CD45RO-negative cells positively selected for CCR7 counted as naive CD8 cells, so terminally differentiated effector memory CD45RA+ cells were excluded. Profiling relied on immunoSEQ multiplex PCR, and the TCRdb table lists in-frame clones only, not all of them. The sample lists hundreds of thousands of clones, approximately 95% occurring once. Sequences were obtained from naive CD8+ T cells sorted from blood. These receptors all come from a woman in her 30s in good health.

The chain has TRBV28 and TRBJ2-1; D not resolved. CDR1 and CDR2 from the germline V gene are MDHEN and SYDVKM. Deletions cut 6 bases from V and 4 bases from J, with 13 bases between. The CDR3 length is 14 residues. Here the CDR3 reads CASSRSTPYNEQFF. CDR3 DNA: TGTGCCAGCAGCCGATCGACACCTTACAATGAGCAGTTCTTC.

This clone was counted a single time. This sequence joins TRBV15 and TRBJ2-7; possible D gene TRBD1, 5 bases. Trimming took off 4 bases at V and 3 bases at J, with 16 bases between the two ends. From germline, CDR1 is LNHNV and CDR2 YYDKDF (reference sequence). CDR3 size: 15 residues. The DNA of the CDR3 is TGTGCCACCAGCATCCTCCTTGGGGCCTACTACGAGCAGTACTTC. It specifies CATSILLGAYYEQYF. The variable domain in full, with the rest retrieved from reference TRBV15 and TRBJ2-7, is DAMVIQNPRYQVTQFGKPVTLSCSQTLNHNVMYWYQQKSSQAPKLLFHYYDKDFNNEADTPDNFQSRRPNTSFCFLDIRSPGLGDTAMYLCATSILLGAYYEQYFGPGTRLTVT.

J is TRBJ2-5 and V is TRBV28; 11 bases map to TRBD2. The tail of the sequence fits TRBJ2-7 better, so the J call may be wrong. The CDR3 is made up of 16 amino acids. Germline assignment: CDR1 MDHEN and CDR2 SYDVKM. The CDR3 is CASSLLGLAVGYEQYF. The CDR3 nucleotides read TGTGCCAGCAGTTTATTGGGACTAGCGGTAGGTTACGAGCAGTACTTC.

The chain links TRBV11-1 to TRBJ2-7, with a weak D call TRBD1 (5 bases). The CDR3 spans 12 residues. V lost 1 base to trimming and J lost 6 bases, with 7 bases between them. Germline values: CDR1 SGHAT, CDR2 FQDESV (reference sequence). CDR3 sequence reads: CASSLERGEQYF. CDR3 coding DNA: TGTGCCAGCAGCTTAGAAAGGGGCGAGCAGTACTTC.

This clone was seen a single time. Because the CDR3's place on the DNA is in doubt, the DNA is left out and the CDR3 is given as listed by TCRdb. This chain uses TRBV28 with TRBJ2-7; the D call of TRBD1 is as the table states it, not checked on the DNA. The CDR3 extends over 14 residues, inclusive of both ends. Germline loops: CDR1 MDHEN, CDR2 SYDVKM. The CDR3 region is CATFGPGGSYEQYF.

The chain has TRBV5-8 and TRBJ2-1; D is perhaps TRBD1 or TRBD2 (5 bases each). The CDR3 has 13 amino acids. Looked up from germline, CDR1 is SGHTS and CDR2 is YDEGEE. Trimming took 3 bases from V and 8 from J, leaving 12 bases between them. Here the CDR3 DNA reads TGTGCCAGCAGCTGGGGACCTGGGGATGAGCAGTTCTTC. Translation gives CASSWGPGDEQFF.

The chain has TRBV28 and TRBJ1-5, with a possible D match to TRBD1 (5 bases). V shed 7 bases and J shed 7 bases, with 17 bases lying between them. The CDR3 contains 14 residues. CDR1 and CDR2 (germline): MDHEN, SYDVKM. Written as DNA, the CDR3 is TGTGCCAGCACCATACAGGATCCCAGCCAGCCCCAGCATTTT. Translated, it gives CASTIQDPSQPQHF.

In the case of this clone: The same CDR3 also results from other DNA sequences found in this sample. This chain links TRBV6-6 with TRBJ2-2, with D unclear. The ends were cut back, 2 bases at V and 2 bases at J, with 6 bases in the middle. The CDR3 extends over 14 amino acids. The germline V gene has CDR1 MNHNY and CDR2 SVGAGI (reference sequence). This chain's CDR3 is CASSYGPNTGELFF. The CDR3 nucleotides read TGTGCCAGCAGTTACGGACCTAACACCGGGGAGCTGTTTTTT.

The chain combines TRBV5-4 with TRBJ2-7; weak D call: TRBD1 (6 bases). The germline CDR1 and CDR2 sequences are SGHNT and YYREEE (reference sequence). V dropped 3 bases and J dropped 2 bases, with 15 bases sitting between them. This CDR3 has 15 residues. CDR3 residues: CASSSSGHATYEQYF. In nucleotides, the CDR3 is TGTGCCAGCAGCTCCTCGGGACACGCGACCTACGAGCAGTACTTC.

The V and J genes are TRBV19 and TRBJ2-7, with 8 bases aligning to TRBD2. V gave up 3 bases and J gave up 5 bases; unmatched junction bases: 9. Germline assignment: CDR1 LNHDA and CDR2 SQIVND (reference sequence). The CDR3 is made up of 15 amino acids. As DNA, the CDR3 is TGTGCCAGTAGTATGTGGAGCGGGAGTAAGGACGAGCAGTACTTC. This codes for CASSMWSGSKDEQYF.

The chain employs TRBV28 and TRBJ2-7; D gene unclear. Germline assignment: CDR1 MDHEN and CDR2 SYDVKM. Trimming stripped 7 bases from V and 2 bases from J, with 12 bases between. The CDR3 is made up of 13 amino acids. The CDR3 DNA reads TGTGCCAGCACCTCCGACAATACCTACGAGCAGTACTTC. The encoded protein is CASTSDNTYEQYF.

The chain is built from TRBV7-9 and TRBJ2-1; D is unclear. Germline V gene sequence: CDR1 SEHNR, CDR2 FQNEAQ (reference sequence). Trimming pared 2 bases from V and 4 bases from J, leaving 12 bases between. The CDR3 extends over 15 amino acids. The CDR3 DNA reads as TGTGCCAGCAGCTTAAGTCATCGCGAATACAATGAGCAGTTCTTC. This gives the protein CASSLSHREYNEQFF.

The CDR3 DNA reads TGCAGTGCTAGACAGCTCGACGGCTACACCTTC. This codes for CSARQLDGYTF. The rearrangement links TRBV20-1 to TRBJ1-2, with D hard to call. The germline gives CDR1 DFQATT, CDR2 SNEGSKA (reference sequence). The CDR3 spans 11 residues. V gave up 2 bases and J gave up 8 bases, with 9 bases separating them.

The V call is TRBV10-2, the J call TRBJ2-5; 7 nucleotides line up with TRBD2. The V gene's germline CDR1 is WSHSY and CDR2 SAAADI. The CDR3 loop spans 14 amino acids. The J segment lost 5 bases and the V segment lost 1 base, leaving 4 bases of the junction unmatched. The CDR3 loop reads CASSEFIGRETQYF. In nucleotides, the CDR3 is TGCGCCAGCAGTGAGTTTATCGGGAGGGAGACCCAGTACTTC.

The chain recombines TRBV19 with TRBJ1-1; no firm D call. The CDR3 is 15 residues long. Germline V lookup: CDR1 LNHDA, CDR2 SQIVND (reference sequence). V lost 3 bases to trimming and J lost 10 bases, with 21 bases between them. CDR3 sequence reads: CASSISPPGPDAAFF. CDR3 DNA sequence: TGTGCCAGTAGTATTTCCCCCCCAGGCCCCGATGCAGCTTTCTTT. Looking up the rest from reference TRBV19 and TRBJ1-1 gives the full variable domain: DGGITQSPKYLFRKEGQNVTLSCEQNLNHDAMYWYRQDPGQGLRLIYYSQIVNDFQKGDIAEGYSVSREKKESFPLTVTSAQKNPTAFYLCASSISPPGPDAAFFGQGTRLTVV.

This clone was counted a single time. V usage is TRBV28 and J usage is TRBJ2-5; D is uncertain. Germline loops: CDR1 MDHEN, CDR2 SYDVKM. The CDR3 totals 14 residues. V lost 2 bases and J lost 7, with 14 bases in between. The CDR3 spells CASSLRLADVTQYF. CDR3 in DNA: TGTGCCAGCAGTTTAAGACTCGCAGATGTGACCCAGTACTTC.

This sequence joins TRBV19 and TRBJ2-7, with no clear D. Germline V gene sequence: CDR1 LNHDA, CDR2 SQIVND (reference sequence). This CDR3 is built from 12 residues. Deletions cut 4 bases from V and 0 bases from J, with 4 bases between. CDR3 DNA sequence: TGTGCCAGTAGTAGCATCTCCTACGAGCAGTACTTC. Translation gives CASSSISYEQYF.

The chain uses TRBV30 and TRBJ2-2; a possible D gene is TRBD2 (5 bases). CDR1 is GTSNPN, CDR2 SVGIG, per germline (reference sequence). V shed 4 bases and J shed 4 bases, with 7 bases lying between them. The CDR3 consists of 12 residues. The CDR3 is CAWNEGTGELFF. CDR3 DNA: TGTGCCTGGAACGAGGGCACCGGGGAGCTGTTTTTT. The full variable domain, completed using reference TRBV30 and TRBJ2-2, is SQTIHQWPATLVQPVGSPLSLECTVEGTSNPNLYWYRQAAGRGLQLLFYSVGIGQISSEVPQNLSASRPQDRQFILSSKKLLLSDSGFYLCAWNEGTGELFFGEGSRLTVL.

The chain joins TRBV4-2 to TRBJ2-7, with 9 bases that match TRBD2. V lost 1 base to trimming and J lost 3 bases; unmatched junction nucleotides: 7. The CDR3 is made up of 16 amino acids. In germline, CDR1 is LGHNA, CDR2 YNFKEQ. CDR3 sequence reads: CASSQGRSSGIYEQYF. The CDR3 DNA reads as TGTGCCAGCAGCCAAGGAAGATCTAGCGGGATCTACGAGCAGTACTTC.

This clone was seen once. CDR3 nucleotide sequence: TGTGCCAGCAGCCCCCACAAGGGGGTTACTGAAGCTTTCTTT. Protein product: CASSPHKGVTEAFF. V and J are TRBV9 and TRBJ1-1, with D possibly TRBD1 on 6 matching bases. The CDR3 covers 14 residues. Between the trimmed V and J ends, which lost 4 bases and 5 bases, there was a span of 15 bases. Germline values: CDR1 SGDLS, CDR2 YYNGEE.

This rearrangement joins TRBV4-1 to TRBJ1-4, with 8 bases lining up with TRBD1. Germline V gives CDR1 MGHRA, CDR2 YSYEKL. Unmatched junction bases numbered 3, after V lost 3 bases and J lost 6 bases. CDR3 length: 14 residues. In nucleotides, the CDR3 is TGCGCCAGCAGCCACGGACAGGGTGATGAAAAACTGTTTTTT. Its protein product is CASSHGQGDEKLFF.

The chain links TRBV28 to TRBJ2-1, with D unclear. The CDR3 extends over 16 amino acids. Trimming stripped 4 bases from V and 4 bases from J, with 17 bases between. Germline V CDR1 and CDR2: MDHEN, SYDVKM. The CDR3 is CASSSPPSRVYNEQFF. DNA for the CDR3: TGTGCCAGCAGTTCCCCTCCATCCCGGGTTTACAATGAGCAGTTCTTC.

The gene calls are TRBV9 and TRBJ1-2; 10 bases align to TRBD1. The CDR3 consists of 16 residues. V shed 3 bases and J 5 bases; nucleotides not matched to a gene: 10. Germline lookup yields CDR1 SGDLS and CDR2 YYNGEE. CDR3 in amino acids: CASSGGVRQGAYGYTF. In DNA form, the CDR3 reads TGTGCCAGCAGCGGGGGTGTGAGACAGGGGGCTTATGGCTACACCTTC.

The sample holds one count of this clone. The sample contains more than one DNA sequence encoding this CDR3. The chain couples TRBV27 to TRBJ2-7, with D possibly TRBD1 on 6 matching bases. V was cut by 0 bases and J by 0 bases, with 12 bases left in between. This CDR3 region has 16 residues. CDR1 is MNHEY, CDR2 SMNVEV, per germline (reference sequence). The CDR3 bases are TGTGCCAGCAGTTTATCTGCAGGGGAAAGCTCCTACGAGCAGTACTTC. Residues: CASSLSAGESSYEQYF.

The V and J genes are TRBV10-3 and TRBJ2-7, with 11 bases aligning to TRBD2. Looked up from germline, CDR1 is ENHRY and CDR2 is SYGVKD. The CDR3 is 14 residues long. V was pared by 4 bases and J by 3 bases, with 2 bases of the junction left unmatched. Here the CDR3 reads CAISGTSGYYEQYF. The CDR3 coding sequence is TGTGCCATCAGTGGGACTAGCGGGTACTACGAGCAGTACTTC.

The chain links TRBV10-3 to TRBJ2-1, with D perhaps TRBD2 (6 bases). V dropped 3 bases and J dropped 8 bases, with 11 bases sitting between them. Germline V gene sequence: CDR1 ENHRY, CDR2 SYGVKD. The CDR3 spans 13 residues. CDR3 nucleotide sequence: TGTGCCATCAGTGACTCTAGCGAGTATGAGCAGTTCTTC. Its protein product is CAISDSSEYEQFF.

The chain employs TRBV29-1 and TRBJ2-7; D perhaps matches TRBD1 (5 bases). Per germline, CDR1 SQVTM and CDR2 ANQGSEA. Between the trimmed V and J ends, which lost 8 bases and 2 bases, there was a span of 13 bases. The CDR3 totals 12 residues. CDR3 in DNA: TGCAGCCAGGGTTCGGAGACCTACGAGCAGTACTTC. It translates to CSQGSETYEQYF.

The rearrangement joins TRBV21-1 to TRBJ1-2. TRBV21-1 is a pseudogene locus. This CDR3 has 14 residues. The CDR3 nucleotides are TGTGCCAGCAGCAACCAGGGAGAGCCCTATGGCTACACCTTC. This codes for CASSNQGEPYGYTF.

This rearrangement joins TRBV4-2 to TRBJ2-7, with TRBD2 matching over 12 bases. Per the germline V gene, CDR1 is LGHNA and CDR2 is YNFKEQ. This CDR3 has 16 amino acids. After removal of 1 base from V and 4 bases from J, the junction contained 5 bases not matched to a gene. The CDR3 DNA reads TGTGCCAGCAGCCAAGGACTAGCGGGAGTCGGTTACGAGCAGTACTTC. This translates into CASSQGLAGVGYEQYF.

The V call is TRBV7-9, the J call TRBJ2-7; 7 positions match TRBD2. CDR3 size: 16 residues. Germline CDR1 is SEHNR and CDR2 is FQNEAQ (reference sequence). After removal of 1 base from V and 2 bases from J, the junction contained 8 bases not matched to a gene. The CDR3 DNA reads TGTGCCAGCAGCTTAGTTCGGCTAGCGGAGGCCTACGAGCAGTACTTC. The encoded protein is CASSLVRLAEAYEQYF.